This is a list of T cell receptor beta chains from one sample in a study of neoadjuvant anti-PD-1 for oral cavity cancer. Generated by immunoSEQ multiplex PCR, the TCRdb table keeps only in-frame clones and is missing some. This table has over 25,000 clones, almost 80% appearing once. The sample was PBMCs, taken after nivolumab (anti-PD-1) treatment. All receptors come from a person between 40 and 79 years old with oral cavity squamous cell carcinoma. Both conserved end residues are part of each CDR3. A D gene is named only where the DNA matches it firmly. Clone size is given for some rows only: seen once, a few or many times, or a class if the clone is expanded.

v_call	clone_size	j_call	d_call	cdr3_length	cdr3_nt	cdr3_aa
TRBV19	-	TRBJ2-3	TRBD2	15	TGTGCCAGTAGTATAGCAGCGGCGGGGGGCGATACGCAGTATTTT	CASSIAAAGGDTQYF
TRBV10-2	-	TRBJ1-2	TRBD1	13	TGCGCCAGCGGGGGCAGGGGGGACTATGGCTACACCTTC	CASGGRGDYGYTF
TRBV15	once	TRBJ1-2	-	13	TGTGCCACCAGCAGAGCCCAGGGCGATGGCTACACCTTC	CATSRAQGDGYTF
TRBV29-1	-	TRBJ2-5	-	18	TGCAGCGTTGAAGATCTAGAGGCTAGCCGATGGGCCGAAGAGACCCAGTACTTC	CSVEDLEASRWAEETQYF
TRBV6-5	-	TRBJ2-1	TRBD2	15	TGTGCCAGCAGTTTGCTAGCGGGGGGATCAGATGAGCAGTTCTTC	CASSLLAGGSDEQFF
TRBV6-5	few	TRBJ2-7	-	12	TGTGCCAGCAGGGCAACTAGCCTCGAGCAGTACTTC	CASRATSLEQYF
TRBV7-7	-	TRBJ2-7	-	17	TGTGCCAGCAGCCCGTCGAGAAGCCGGGGCGAGCCCTACGAGCAGTACTTC	CASSPSRSRGEPYEQYF
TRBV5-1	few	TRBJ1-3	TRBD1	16	TGCGCCAGCAGCCTGGGACAGGCCTACTCTGGAAACACCATATATTTT	CASSLGQAYSGNTIYF
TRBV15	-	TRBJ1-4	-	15	TGTGCCACCAGCCAAGACCTGGGAACGGGTGAAAAACTGTTTTTT	CATSQDLGTGEKLFF
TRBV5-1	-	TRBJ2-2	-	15	TGCGCCAGCAGCTATATGCAACAGGGTGCCGGGGAGCTGTTTTTT	CASSYMQQGAGELFF
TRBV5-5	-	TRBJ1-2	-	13	TGTGCCAGCAGCTTGGAAGGGGACTATGGCTACACCTTC	CASSLEGDYGYTF
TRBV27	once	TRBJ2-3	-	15	TGTGCCAGCAGTTTCAGCGGTGGTGGCACAGATACGCAGTATTTT	CASSFSGGGTDTQYF
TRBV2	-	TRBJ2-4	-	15	TGTGCCAGCAGTCTGGGGCGAGGAGCCAAAAACATTCAGTACTTC	CASSLGRGAKNIQYF
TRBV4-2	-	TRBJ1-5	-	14	TGTGCCAGCAGCCAGGACAGAGGCAATCAGCCCCAGCATTTT	CASSQDRGNQPQHF
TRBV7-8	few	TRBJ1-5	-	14	TGTGCCAGCACCGGACAGTATGGCAATCAGCCCCAGCATTTT	CASTGQYGNQPQHF
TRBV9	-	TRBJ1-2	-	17	TGTGCCAGCAGCGTAGCCGGCGATCCCCCAAATGCGGATGGCTACACCTTC	CASSVAGDPPNADGYTF
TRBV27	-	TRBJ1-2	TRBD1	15	TGTGCCAGCAGTTTAAAGGGGGCAGGGGGTTATGGCTACACCTTC	CASSLKGAGGYGYTF
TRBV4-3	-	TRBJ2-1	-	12	TGCGCCAGCAGCCAAGCAAGAGGTGAGCAGTTCTTC	CASSQARGEQFF
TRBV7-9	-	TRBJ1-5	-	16	TGTGCCAGCAGCCACCGGGGAGAGGGGTCGGCTCAGCCCCAGCATTTT	CASSHRGEGSAQPQHF
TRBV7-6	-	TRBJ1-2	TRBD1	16	TGTGCCAGCAGTCCGGTACAGGGGACTAGTATCTATGGCTACACCTTC	CASSPVQGTSIYGYTF
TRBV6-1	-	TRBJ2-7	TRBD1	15	TGTGCCAGCACATTATCCGGGACAGGGTTACACGAGCAGTACTTC	CASTLSGTGLHEQYF
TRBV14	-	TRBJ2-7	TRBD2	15	TGTGCCAGCAGCCAAGTTGCGGGGGGGCCCTACGAGCAGTACTTC	CASSQVAGGPYEQYF
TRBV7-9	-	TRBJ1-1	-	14	TGTGCCAGCAGCTTAGTTACAGGGACCACTGAAGCTTTCTTT	CASSLVTGTTEAFF
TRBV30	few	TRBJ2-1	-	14	TGTGCCTGTCCTTCGCAGGGGAAATACAATGAGCAGTTCTTC	CACPSQGKYNEQFF
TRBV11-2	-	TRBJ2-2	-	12	TGTGCCAGCAGCTATTCCGTCAGGGAGCTGTTTTTT	CASSYSVRELFF
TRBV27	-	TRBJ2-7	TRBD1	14	TGTGCCAGCAGTTGGACAGGGGGTCCCTACGAGCAGTACTTC	CASSWTGGPYEQYF
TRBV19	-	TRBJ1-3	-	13	TGTGCCAGCAGTGAGACTGGAGGAAACACCATATATTTT	CASSETGGNTIYF
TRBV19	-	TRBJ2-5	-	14	TGTGCCAGTAGTATAGAACCGGGCTTAGAGACCCAGTACTTC	CASSIEPGLETQYF
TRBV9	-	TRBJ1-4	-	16	TGTGCCAGCAGCGAGCGGGACGCCCGGGCTAATGAAAAACTGTTTTTT	CASSERDARANEKLFF
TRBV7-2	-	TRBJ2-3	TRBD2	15	TGTGCCAGCAGCTCGACTAGCGGCGGCACAGATACGCAGTATTTT	CASSSTSGGTDTQYF
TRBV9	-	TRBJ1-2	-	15	TGTGCCAGCAGCGTCGCCCCTTGGGGCCGGGATGGCTACACCTTC	CASSVAPWGRDGYTF
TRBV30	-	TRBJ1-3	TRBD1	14	TGTGCCTGGAGTGCAGGGGGCTCTGGAAACACCATATATTTT	CAWSAGGSGNTIYF
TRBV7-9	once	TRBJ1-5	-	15	TGTGCCAGCAGCTTAGGGGGGCGGGGGAATCAGCCCCAGCATTTT	CASSLGGRGNQPQHF
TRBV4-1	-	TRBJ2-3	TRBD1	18	TGCGCCAGCAGCCAAGATCAGACAGGGGGCGGTGTGACAGATACGCAGTATTTT	CASSQDQTGGGVTDTQYF
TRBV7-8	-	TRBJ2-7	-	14	TGTGCCAGCAGCTTAGGGGTTAGCCCCTACGAGCAGTACTTC	CASSLGVSPYEQYF
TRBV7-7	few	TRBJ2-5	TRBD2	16	TGTGCCAGCAGCTTGGCGCTAGCGGAATTGGGGGAGACCCAGTACTTC	CASSLALAELGETQYF
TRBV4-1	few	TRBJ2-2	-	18	TGCGCCAGCAGCCAAGACCACATATGGACAGGGAGGGCCGGGGAGCTGTTTTTT	CASSQDHIWTGRAGELFF
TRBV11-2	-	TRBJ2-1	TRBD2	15	TGTGCCAGCAGCTCGGCTAGCGGGGGCTACAATGAGCAGTTCTTC	CASSSASGGYNEQFF
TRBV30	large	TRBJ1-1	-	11	TGTGCCTGGAGGGGATACACTGAAGCTTTCTTT	CAWRGYTEAFF
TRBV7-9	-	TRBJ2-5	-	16	TGTGCCAGCAGCTCCCGCCTGGGACAACGAGAGGAGACCCAGTACTTC	CASSSRLGQREETQYF